These 26 T cell receptor beta chains came from one sample sequenced in a study of T cell repertoires in cytomegalovirus infection. Their cognate antigens are unknown. Using its own MiXCR run on the reads, TCRdb lists one record per CDR3 protein. The top ten hold roughly 13% of the sample, which has around 900,000 distinct CDR3 sequences, approximately 32% seen once. Specimen: cultured CD8+ T cells from PBMCs, collected from culture after CMV antigen stimulation. These receptor sequences come from a human donor in good health (CMV status not recorded). Some clones in this sample may be carry-over from other donors' samples.

This clonotype has at least ten counts. The rearrangement joins TRBV4-3 to TRBJ2-3; 7 bases are shared with TRBD1. The V gene end was trimmed by 0 bases and the J gene end by 1 base; junction bases not matched to a gene: 1. The CDR3 loop spans 15 amino acids. CDR1 is LGHNA, CDR2 YSLEER, per germline. CDR3 sequence reads: CASSQDGQGTDTQYF. Here the CDR3 DNA reads TGCGCCAGCAGCCAAGATGGACAGGGCACAGATACGCAGTATTTT.

This clonotype was found a few times. The CDR3 coding sequence is TGTGCCAGCAGCCGATCCTCGGGGACTGAAGCTTTCTTT. Translated: CASSRSSGTEAFF. This sequence joins TRBV7-6 and TRBJ1-1; D unresolved. The CDR3 is 13 residues long. V lost 5 bases and J lost 5, with 12 bases in between. Looked up from germline, CDR1 is SGHVS and CDR2 is FNYEAQ.

This clonotype was detected a few times. The J gene is TRBJ2-3, the V gene TRBV15; 7 positions match TRBD2. V was clipped by 3 bases and J by 3 bases; unmatched bases: 12. Germline-derived CDR1 and CDR2 are LNHNV and YYDKDF (reference sequence). The CDR3 consists of 17 residues. CDR3 region: CATSRGDLAGGTDTQYF. The CDR3 DNA reads as TGTGCCACCAGCAGGGGTGATTTAGCGGGTGGAACAGATACGCAGTATTTT. The whole variable domain, remainder taken from reference TRBV15 and TRBJ2-3, is DAMVIQNPRYQVTQFGKPVTLSCSQTLNHNVMYWYQQKSSQAPKLLFHYYDKDFNNEADTPDNFQSRRPNTSFCFLDIRSPGLGDTAMYLCATSRGDLAGGTDTQYFGPGTRLTVL.

The chain employs TRBV15 and TRBJ1-2, with unresolved D. This CDR3 has 12 residues. The germline gives CDR1 LNHNV, CDR2 YYDKDF (reference sequence). Trimming pared 5 bases from V and 4 bases from J, leaving 8 bases between. This CDR3 reads CATSYTRYGYTF. The CDR3 DNA sequence: TGTGCCACCAGCTACACGCGCTATGGCTACACCTTC.

V gene TRBV27 combines with J gene TRBJ2-3, with a weak D call TRBD2 (5 bases). Germline CDR1 is MNHEY and CDR2 is SMNVEV (reference sequence). Deletions cut 6 bases from V and 2 bases from J, with 15 bases between. This CDR3 is 15 amino acids long. CDR3 bases: TGTGCCAGCAGCCCGGGGAACCCTTTCACAGATACGCAGTATTTT. It encodes CASSPGNPFTDTQYF.

About this clonotype: A much larger clonotype is one base distant, so this may be a read error. This chain uses TRBV7-8 with TRBJ1-5; D remains ambiguous. The CDR3 covers 12 residues. The germline gives CDR1 SGHVS, CDR2 FQNEAQ. The CDR3 loop is CVSTEGTQPQHF. CDR3 DNA: TGTGTCAGCACAGAGGGAACTCAGCCCCAGCATTTT.

This clonotype was seen a handful of times. The genes are TRBV12-3 or TRBV12-4 and TRBJ2-5; 10 bases match TRBD1. The CDR3 has 13 residues. The junction had 4 bases not matched to a gene; V was cut back by 7 bases and J by 5 bases. The CDR3: CASTGQGDETQYF. The DNA for the CDR3 is TGTGCCAGCACCGGACAGGGGGACGAGACCCAGTACTTC.

The chain combines TRBV2 with TRBJ2-1; 13 bases align to TRBD2. V dropped 6 bases and J dropped 7; count of bases not matched to a gene: 9. The germline V gene has CDR1 SNHLY and CDR2 FYNNEI. The CDR3 covers 16 residues. In nucleotides, the CDR3 is TGTGCCAGCAGCTTTGGACTAGCGGGGGAGGGTAATGAGCAGTTCTTC. Its protein is CASSFGLAGEGNEQFF.

The table lists this clonotype with a few counts. The CDR3 spells CASSLDDSVYNSPLHF. CDR3 in DNA: TGTGCCAGCAGCTTAGACGACAGCGTGTATAATTCACCCCTCCACTTT. V gene TRBV7-9 combines with J gene TRBJ1-6, with a possible D match to TRBD1 (5 bases). V was cut by 1 base and J by 4 bases, with 11 bases left in between. Per germline, CDR1 SEHNR and CDR2 FQNEAQ (reference sequence). The CDR3 is 16 amino acids.

This clonotype showed up just a few times. The rearrangement joins TRBV6-5 to TRBJ2-1; the D call may be TRBD1 or TRBD2 (5 bases each). Trimming pared 2 bases from V and 8 bases from J, leaving 10 bases between. The length of the CDR3 is 13 residues. Germline V gene lookup returns CDR1 MNHEY and CDR2 SVGAGI. This CDR3 is CASSYEGRDEQFF. DNA for the CDR3: TGTGCCAGCAGTTACGAGGGGCGGGATGAGCAGTTCTTC.

In its sample, this clonotype was seen many times. J is TRBJ2-7 and V is TRBV7-2; D is unclear. The CDR3 runs to 12 residues. CDR1 and CDR2 from the germline V gene are SGHTA and FQGNSA. Trimming removed 3 bases at V and 5 bases at J, with 8 bases between. The CDR3 DNA is TGTGCCAGCAGCTTTGGTCGACACGAGCAGTACGTC. This translates into CASSFGRHEQYV.

This clonotype has more than one count but fewer than ten. The rearrangement uses TRBV27 and TRBJ1-1, with 9 bases matching TRBD1. Per the germline V gene, CDR1 is MNHEY and CDR2 is SMNVEV (reference sequence). V shed 7 bases and J 0 bases; nucleotides not matched to a gene: 15. This CDR3 region has 18 residues. As DNA, the CDR3 is TGTGCCAGCACCTCCCTACGTACAGGGGGCGACATGAACACTGAAGCTTTCTTT. It yields the protein CASTSLRTGGDMNTEAFF.

There are a few counts of this clonotype. The genes are TRBV6-5 and TRBJ2-6; 8 bases line up with TRBD2. CDR1 is MNHEY and CDR2 is SVGAGI in the germline V gene. V gave up 10 bases and J gave up 0 bases; unmatched junction bases: 8. This CDR3 region has 16 residues. The CDR3 region has the DNA TGTGCCACTGGGGCTAGCGGGCGCTCTGGGGCCAACGTCCTGACTTTC. Protein product: CATGASGRSGANVLTF.

Concerning this clonotype: One base away lies a much larger clone, so this may be a sequencing read error. The V call is TRBV7-8, the J call TRBJ1-2; D ambiguous. CDR3 length equals 16 residues. The germline V gene has CDR1 SGHVS and CDR2 FQNEAQ. The CDR3 region is CANSLARHGAGYGYTF. For the CDR3, the DNA is TGTGCCAACAGCTTAGCTCGGCATGGCGCGGGCTATGGCTACACCTTC.

This clonotype has ten or more counts. The genes are TRBV10-3 and TRBJ2-3; the D gene is possibly TRBD2 (5 bases). Germline CDR1 ENHRY, CDR2 SYGVKD. The V end lost 6 bases, the J end lost 6 bases, and 10 bases lay between the germline ends. This CDR3 has 12 residues. In DNA, the CDR3 is TGTGCCATCAGCTCAGGAGGCGATACGCAGTATTTT. As protein: CAISSGGDTQYF.

In its sample, this clonotype was seen once. At one boundary the junction diverges from the germline segment, which might be a read error. The rearrangement links TRBV6-2 or TRBV6-3 to TRBJ2-1, with 9 bases lining up with TRBD1. The V gene's germline CDR1 is MNHEY and CDR2 SVGEGT. The CDR3 contains 15 residues. The CDR3 loop reads CASSWTGASYNKQFF. The CDR3 bases are TGTGCCAGCAGCTGGACAGGGGCATCCTACAATAAGCAGTTCTTC.

The chain is built from TRBV7-4 and TRBJ2-1; maybe TRBD2 (7 bases). The CDR3 length is 15 residues. Trimming took 1 base from V and 8 from J, leaving 15 bases between them. CDR1 is SGHVT, CDR2 SQSDAQ, per germline. The CDR3 DNA sequence: TGTGCCAGCAGCTTAGTTGGGGGGGGGCAGGATGAGCAGTTCTTC. It encodes CASSLVGGGQDEQFF.

The chain employs TRBV20-1 and TRBJ2-3, with 7 bases lining up with TRBD2. Per the germline V gene, CDR1 is DFQATT and CDR2 is SNEGSKA (reference sequence). The CDR3 is 13 amino acids. The junction had 5 bases not matched to a gene; V was cut back by 4 bases and J by 4 bases. The CDR3 here is CSAKGREADTQYF. The CDR3 DNA follows: TGCAGTGCTAAGGGGAGGGAGGCAGATACGCAGTATTTT.

A single count supports this clonotype. This chain joins TRBV2 and TRBJ2-7; D uncertain. The CDR3 is 13 amino acids. The V end lost 3 bases, the J end lost 2 bases, and 8 bases lay between the germline ends. Per the germline V gene, CDR1 is SNHLY and CDR2 is FYNNEI. CDR3 sequence: CASSDPAPYEQYV. CDR3 DNA: TGTGCCAGCAGTGATCCTGCACCCTACGAGCAGTACGTC.

The genes are TRBV20-1 and TRBJ2-1; 12 nucleotides agree with TRBD2. The trim removed 1 base at V and 3 bases at J, leaving 1 base unmatched. The CDR3 covers 15 residues. Germline-derived CDR1 and CDR2 are DFQATT and SNEGSKA (reference sequence). This CDR3 is CSARGTSGVYNEQFF. In DNA, the CDR3 is TGCAGTGCTAGAGGGACTAGCGGGGTCTACAATGAGCAGTTCTTC.

The CDR3 DNA follows: TGTGCCAGCAGCGTAGCCCCGGGCTTCATCTTCCGGGAGGGCACTGAAGCTTTCTTT. Protein product: CASSVAPGFIFREGTEAFF. This chain links TRBV9 with TRBJ1-1, with D unresolved. CDR1 and CDR2 (germline): SGDLS, YYNGEE. Deletions cut 0 bases from V and 4 bases from J, with 25 bases between. This CDR3 contains 19 residues.

Notes on this clonotype: A much bigger clone sits one base away, suggesting this may be a read error. The rearrangement joins TRBV7-8 to TRBJ2-3; D unresolved. Germline CDR1 SGHVS, CDR2 FQNEAQ. The CDR3 covers 13 residues. CDR3 protein: CTSSKERTDTQYF. The CDR3 DNA sequence: TGTACCAGCAGCAAAGAGCGCACAGATACGCAGTATTTT.

The gene calls are TRBV6-5 and TRBJ2-2; D gene ambiguous. Trimming left V 6 bases short and J 1 base short, with 12 bases between. This CDR3 is 15 amino acids long. Germline V gene sequence: CDR1 MNHEY, CDR2 SVGAGI. The CDR3 bases are TGTGCCAGCAGCGACTCCTATATGAACACCGGGGAGCTGTTTTTT. Its translation is CASSDSYMNTGELFF.

This clonotype was seen ten or more times. The chain is built from TRBV7-8 and TRBJ2-6, with D unclear. CDR3 size: 15 residues. The V gene's germline CDR1 is SGHVS and CDR2 FQNEAQ. V was clipped by 6 bases and J by 0 bases, with 9 bases between them. The CDR3 sequence is CASRTRTSGANVLTF. CDR3 DNA sequence: TGTGCCAGCAGAACGCGGACCTCTGGGGCCAACGTCCTGACTTTC.

This clonotype was observed a few times. The chain is built from TRBV5-6 and TRBJ2-5; 7 nucleotides agree with TRBD1. The germline gives CDR1 SGHDT, CDR2 YYEEEE. The CDR3 is 14 residues long. Germline trimming cut 5 bases from V and 5 bases from J; bases unmatched to any gene: 9. In DNA, the CDR3 is TGTGCCAGCAGAACAGACAGGGTGGAGGAGACCCAGTACTTC. Its protein product is CASRTDRVEETQYF. Filled out from reference TRBV5-6 and TRBJ2-5, the complete variable domain reads DAGVTQSPTHLIKTRGQQVTLRCSPKSGHDTVSWYQQALGQGPQFIFQYYEEEERQRGNFPDRFSGHQFPNYSSELNVNALLLGDSALYLCASRTDRVEETQYFGPGTRLLVL.

The table lists this clonotype with a few counts. The chain has TRBV20-1 and TRBJ2-5; unclear D gene. The V end was cut by 5 bases, the J end by 5 bases, with 15 bases between. Germline CDR1 and CDR2: DFQATT and SNEGSKA (reference sequence). CDR3 length: 13 amino acids. The CDR3 sequence is CSASADLLETQYF. The CDR3 bases are TGCAGTGCTTCGGCGGACCTTTTGGAGACCCAGTACTTC.